The next 26 T cell receptor beta chains were all read from a single sample in a study of CD8 T cells in Susac syndrome. With random hexamers, reverse transcription was performed on about 0.5 to 1 ug of RNA. TCRdb reprocessed the immunoSEQ multiplex PCR reads with MiXCR, giving one entry per CDR3 protein. The sample shows approximately 280,000 distinct CDR3 sequences, approximately 84% of them seen only once. Material: CD8+ T cells from PBMCs. All receptors derive from a human donor with multiple sclerosis.

This clonotype was counted a few times. This sequence joins TRBV29-1 and TRBJ1-2; perhaps TRBD1 as D (5 bases). Trimming cost V 4 bases and J 4 bases, with 16 bases left between them. In germline, CDR1 is SQVTM, CDR2 ANQGSEA. The CDR3 runs 14 residues. The CDR3 DNA sequence: TGCAGCGTTGGGGGCGGAGAGAAGGGCTATGGCTACACCTTC. Translating gives CSVGGGEKGYGYTF.

The chain combines TRBV11-2 with TRBJ2-1; D unclear. Trimming took 7 bases from V and 6 from J, leaving 13 bases between them. The CDR3 totals 13 residues. In germline, CDR1 is SGHAT, CDR2 FQNNGV. The CDR3 coding sequence is TGTGCCAGCAAACTCTCCCGGGTCAATGAGCAGTTCTTC. Protein product: CASKLSRVNEQFF.

The chain has TRBV5-1 and TRBJ2-2; tentatively, D is TRBD2 (6 bases). Between the trimmed V and J ends, which lost 2 bases and 1 base, there was a span of 15 bases. The CDR3 is made up of 17 amino acids. Germline values: CDR1 SGHRS, CDR2 YFSETQ. CDR3 nucleotide sequence: TGCGCCAGCAGCTTCGACGGGAGACCCCTGAACACCGGGGAGCTGTTTTTT. Translation gives CASSFDGRPLNTGELFF.

This sequence joins TRBV18 and TRBJ1-1; 8 bases align to TRBD1. The CDR3 is 15 residues long. Looked up from germline, CDR1 is KGHSH and CDR2 is LQKENI. V was clipped by 1 base and J by 4 bases; unmatched bases: 5. This chain's CDR3 is CASSPREDRATEAFF. The CDR3 DNA follows: TGTGCCAGCTCACCACGAGAGGACAGGGCCACTGAAGCTTTCTTT.

The DNA of the CDR3 is TGTGCCAGTGGGCCTGGAACAGATACGCAGTATTTT. This codes for CASGPGTDTQYF. The chain joins TRBV24-1 to TRBJ2-3; D is unresolved. V gave up 11 bases and J gave up 3 bases, with 11 bases separating them. The germline V gene encodes CDR1 KGHDR and CDR2 SFDVKD. The CDR3 is 12 amino acids.

This clonotype came up a few times. This sequence joins TRBV3-1 and TRBJ1-6; no clear D. Germline lookup yields CDR1 LGHDT and CDR2 YNNKEL (reference sequence). The CDR3 runs to 15 residues. V was pared by 4 bases and J by 7 bases, with 14 bases between. The CDR3 DNA sequence: TGTGCCAGCAGCCCAACCGTCTCGGGGAATTCACCCCTCCACTTT. It codes for CASSPTVSGNSPLHF.

This chain connects TRBV7-2 to TRBJ2-7, with 7 nucleotides matching TRBD2. CDR1 and CDR2 (germline): SGHTA, FQGNSA. V shed 4 bases and J 1 base; nucleotides not matched to a gene: 4. CDR3 size: 14 residues. DNA of the CDR3: TGTGCCAGCAGCTCCCACGGGAGGTCCTACGAGCAGTACTTC. Translation: CASSSHGRSYEQYF.

J is TRBJ2-2 and V is TRBV9; the D is unclear. The CDR3 loop spans 12 amino acids. Trimming shortened V by 7 bases and J by 6 bases, and 10 bases separated the two germline ends. From germline, CDR1 is SGDLS and CDR2 YYNGEE. CDR3 loop: CASSPIPGELFF. The CDR3 DNA sequence: TGTGCCAGCTCGCCCATTCCCGGGGAGCTGTTTTTT.

This clonotype has a handful of counts. The V call is TRBV7-3, the J call TRBJ2-1; no reliable D call. CDR3 length: 8 amino acids. The V end was cut by 5 bases, the J end by 15 bases, with 5 bases between. The germline V gene has CDR1 SGHTA and CDR2 FQGTGA. CDR3 sequence: CASSPRFF. Here the CDR3 DNA reads TGTGCCAGCAGCCCGAGGTTCTTC.

This rearrangement joins TRBV2 to TRBJ1-5, with a tentative D call TRBD1 (5 bases). The germline V and J ends were trimmed by 6 bases and 11 bases, with 17 bases remaining between them. The CDR3 runs to 13 residues. Germline V gene data show CDR1 as SNHLY and CDR2 as FYNNEI. The CDR3 reads CASSATDLRAQHF. As DNA, the CDR3 is TGTGCCAGCAGCGCGACAGATCTCCGGGCCCAGCATTTT.

V usage is TRBV19 and J usage is TRBJ1-2; possibly TRBD1 for D (6 bases). The ends were cut back, 0 bases at V and 3 bases at J, with 11 bases in the middle. Germline CDR1 reads LNHDA; CDR2 reads SQIVND (reference sequence). The CDR3 runs 15 residues. CDR3 protein: CASSIDLDSYYGYTF. The CDR3 nucleotides are TGTGCCAGTAGTATAGACCTGGACAGTTACTATGGCTACACCTTC.

The CDR3 DNA is TGTGCCATCCGGACGCGGGAGGTTAACTACAATGAGCAGTTCTTC. It is translated as CAIRTREVNYNEQFF. The rearrangement links TRBV10-3 to TRBJ2-1, with TRBD2 matching over 8 bases. Germline CDR1 reads ENHRY; CDR2 reads SYGVKD. Germline trimming cut 8 bases from V and 3 bases from J; bases unmatched to any gene: 9. The CDR3 is 15 amino acids.

The table lists this clonotype with a few counts. The CDR3, as DNA: TGTGCCAGCAGCGTAGGGAGGGGAATAACAGATACGCAGTATTTT. This gives the protein CASSVGRGITDTQYF. The chain combines TRBV9 with TRBJ2-3, with D possibly matching TRBD2 (6 bases). This CDR3 has 15 amino acids. Germline V CDR1 and CDR2: SGDLS, YYNGEE. V gave up 0 bases and J gave up 3 bases, with 11 bases separating them.

The gene calls are TRBV19 and TRBJ1-2, with 8 bases lining up with TRBD1. Germline V gene data show CDR1 as LNHDA and CDR2 as SQIVND (reference sequence). Trimming at V came to 8 bases and at J to 0 bases, leaving 8 bases not matched to a gene. The CDR3 spans 15 residues. The CDR3 sequence is CASATGTGANYGYTF. The CDR3 coding sequence is TGTGCCAGTGCCACCGGGACAGGAGCTAACTATGGCTACACCTTC.

This sequence joins TRBV28 and TRBJ2-1, with D perhaps TRBD2 (5 bases). This CDR3 is built from 14 residues. The V gene lost 6 bases and the J gene lost 7 bases, with 16 bases spanning the gap. Germline V gene data show CDR1 as MDHEN and CDR2 as SYDVKM. CDR3 loop: CASSPGPGKNEQFF. CDR3 bases: TGTGCCAGCAGCCCCGGGCCCGGGAAAAATGAGCAGTTCTTC.

This clonotype was recorded a few times. The chain has TRBV9 and TRBJ1-1, with D unclear. Germline-derived CDR1 and CDR2 are SGDLS and YYNGEE. V dropped 0 bases and J dropped 1 base, with 7 bases sitting between them. This CDR3 is built from 14 residues. The CDR3 DNA is TGTGCCAGCAGCGTAGTTGGAGGGAACACTGAAGCTTTCTTT. Translation: CASSVVGGNTEAFF.

The chain recombines TRBV5-1 with TRBJ2-7, with TRBD2 matching 11 bases. The CDR3 consists of 16 residues. V dropped 6 bases and J dropped 0; count of bases not matched to a gene: 8. Germline V gene data show CDR1 as SGHRS and CDR2 as YFSETQ. The CDR3 loop is CASKPGTSGYSYEQYF. The DNA for the CDR3 is TGCGCCAGCAAACCCGGGACTAGCGGATACTCCTACGAGCAGTACTTC. The variable domain in full, completed from reference TRBV5-1 and TRBJ2-7, reads KAGVTQTPRYLIKTRGQQVTLSCSPISGHRSVSWYQQTPGQGLQFLFEYFSETQRNKGNFPGRFSGRQFSNSRSEMNVSTLELGDSALYLCASKPGTSGYSYEQYFGPGTRLTVT.

This sequence joins TRBV7-9 and TRBJ1-1; D is unclear. The CDR3 spans 15 residues. V gave up 2 bases and J gave up 0 bases, with 10 bases separating them. Per germline, CDR1 SEHNR and CDR2 FQNEAQ (reference sequence). In nucleotides, the CDR3 is TGTGCCAGCAGCTTATTCGGCGAGTTGAACACTGAAGCTTTCTTT. This gives the protein CASSLFGELNTEAFF.

This chain joins TRBV27 and TRBJ2-5; D unresolved. Germline V gene lookup returns CDR1 MNHEY and CDR2 SMNVEV (reference sequence). CDR3 length equals 14 residues. V was pared by 3 bases and J by 4 bases, with 12 bases between. The CDR3 sequence is CASSFIPPRETQYF. The CDR3 DNA is TGTGCCAGCAGTTTCATCCCGCCGAGAGAGACCCAGTACTTC.

The chain employs TRBV7-2 and TRBJ1-1; D not resolved. This CDR3 spans 13 amino acids. Germline V gene lookup returns CDR1 SGHTA and CDR2 FQGNSA. With 5 bases removed from V and 6 bases from J, the gap between germline ends came to 13 bases. The DNA of the CDR3 is TGTGCCAGCAGCCCCTGGGATCGCGCTGAAGCTTTCTTT. Translated, it gives CASSPWDRAEAFF.

The chain uses TRBV5-1 and TRBJ1-1; D ambiguous. The CDR3 contains 13 residues. V shed 0 bases and J shed 7 bases, with 10 bases lying between them. The germline V gene has CDR1 SGHRS and CDR2 YFSETQ. The CDR3 nucleotides are TGCGCCAGCAGCTTGGCCGAAGGGAGTGAAGCTTTCTTT. Translation: CASSLAEGSEAFF.

The chain uses TRBV4-1 and TRBJ2-7; tentatively, D is TRBD1 (6 bases). Per the germline V gene, CDR1 is MGHRA and CDR2 is YSYEKL. The CDR3 sequence is 13 residues long. V was pared by 3 bases and J by 4 bases, with 10 bases between. CDR3 in DNA: TGCGCCAGCAGCCAGCCAGGGGTATACGAGCAGTACTTC. Translated: CASSQPGVYEQYF.

The gene calls are TRBV9 and TRBJ2-7; 8 nucleotides align to TRBD1. With V trimmed by 3 bases and J by 3 bases, 8 bases remained unmatched. Germline assignment: CDR1 SGDLS and CDR2 YYNGEE. The CDR3 is 15 amino acids. The CDR3 sequence is CASSEGVGQGYEQYF. DNA for the CDR3: TGTGCCAGCAGCGAAGGAGTAGGACAGGGCTACGAGCAGTACTTC. Complete variable domain (other parts from reference TRBV9 and TRBJ2-7): DSGVTQTPKHLITATGQRVTLRCSPRSGDLSVYWYQQSLDQGLQFLIQYYNGEERAKGNILERFSAQQFPDLHSELNLSSLELGDSALYFCASSEGVGQGYEQYFGPGTRLTVT.

In this sample, this clonotype turned up once. CDR3 bases: TGCAGTACCGATCGGGGAATTGGACAGGGGAGCTCCTACGAGCAGTACTTC. This translates into CSTDRGIGQGSSYEQYF. This chain uses TRBV20-1 with TRBJ2-7; 9 positions match TRBD1. Trimming took 8 bases from V and 0 from J; bases not matched to a gene: 17. CDR1 and CDR2 (germline): DFQATT, SNEGSKA (reference sequence). The CDR3 loop spans 17 amino acids.

The chain uses TRBV7-9 and TRBJ2-7; D is perhaps TRBD2 (6 bases). This CDR3 spans 15 amino acids. The V gene lost 7 bases and the J gene lost 3 bases, with 19 bases spanning the gap. CDR1 and CDR2 (germline): SEHNR, FQNEAQ (reference sequence). The CDR3 loop reads CASIPGLGGLYEQYF. CDR3 in DNA: TGTGCCAGCATCCCGGGGCTTGGGGGACTCTACGAGCAGTACTTC. Looking up the rest from reference TRBV7-9 and TRBJ2-7 gives the full variable domain: DTGVSQNPRHKITKRGQNVTFRCDPISEHNRLYWYRQTLGQGPEFLTYFQNEAQLEKSRLLSDRFSAERPKGSFSTLEIQRTEQGDSAMYLCASIPGLGGLYEQYFGPGTRLTVT.

V gene TRBV6-5 combines with J gene TRBJ2-3, with D perhaps assigned TRBD1 or TRBD2 (5 bases each). CDR1 MNHEY and CDR2 SVGAGI come from the germline V gene. Trimming removed 0 bases at V and 0 bases at J, with 22 bases between. This CDR3 region has 20 residues. The CDR3 DNA sequence: TGTGCCAGCAGTTACTCGAGGGTCGGAGCAGGGACCCCTAGCACAGATACGCAGTATTTT. This translates into CASSYSRVGAGTPSTDTQYF.